The sample holds many counts of the clone carrying this T cell receptor beta chain. Its antigen is currently unknown. This library used approximately 370 ng RNA and molecular barcoded adaptors spanning alpha/delta and beta/gamma chains. Using its own MiXCR run on the reads, TCRdb lists one record per CDR3 protein. The sample contains tens of thousands of distinct CDR3 sequences, about 12% of which appear only once. This specimen comes from a study of read filtering for tumor transcriptome and immune sequencing. Study context: 8 patients were R-ISS I, roughly 17 were R-ISS II, six or seven were R-ISS III. IR-seq gave about 3.5 to 10.27 million TCR reads per sample; RNA-seq gave about 80 to 1273. Findings of the study overall: IR-seq captured clonotypes deeper and more reliably than RNA-seq.

Germline V CDR1 and CDR2: SGDLS, YYNGEE. V was pared by 4 bases and J by 3 bases, with 8 bases of the junction left unmatched. The CDR3 runs 16 residues. The rearrangement links TRBV9 to TRBJ2-1, with 9 bases identical to TRBD2. Specimen: a population of CD138-negative cells sorted from bone marrow. This receptor was obtained from a donor at least 40 years old with multiple myeloma. CDR3 in DNA: TGTGCCAGCAGCACATATAGCGGGAGCCTCTACAATGAGCAGTTCTTC. Translated: CASSTYSGSLYNEQFF.